This TCR beta chain was recorded in a study of cytomegalovirus exposure and HLA in healthy donors. PCR involved 60 Vbeta and 13 Jbeta primers. The data were produced by immunoSEQ multiplex PCR, yet TCRdb's version contains in-frame clones alone and is incomplete. The table records around 64,000 clones, around 78% of them present only once. This receptor was identified in a man between 18 and 35 years old in good health and CMV-seropositive. Sequencing was carried out using PBMCs.

The CDR3 region is CAGRQEQTSLPDTQYF. The CDR3 DNA reads TGTGCCGGGCGACAAGAACAGACTAGCCTCCCAGATACGCAGTATTTT. The chain uses TRBV2 and TRBJ2-3, with TRBD2 identical over 7 bases. From germline, CDR1 is SNHLY and CDR2 FYNNEI. The CDR3 loop spans 16 amino acids. With V trimmed by 11 bases and J by 4 bases, 18 bases remained unmatched. The full variable domain, completed using reference TRBV2 and TRBJ2-3, is EPEVTQTPSHQVTQMGQEVILRCVPISNHLYFYWYRQILGQKVEFLVSFYNNEISEKSEIFDDQFSVERPDGSNFTLKIRSTKLEDSAMYFCAGRQEQTSLPDTQYFGPGTRLTVL.